This TCR beta chain derives from a study of blood T cell repertoires in COVID-19. Study background: Collection of acute and convalescent COVID-19 samples took place in the United States, Italy and Spain.

Original processing notes: Estimated nucleated cell counts came from reference gene primer amplification. Measured with immunoSEQ multiplex PCR; TCRdb has only the in-frame clones, and not every one. For V, J and clone size, that table is used; D and trimming come from the DNA. This sample has around 110,000 clones, with less than 85% found just once. The V and J ends lost 4 bases and 1 base, in that order; junction bases with no gene match: 8. This CDR3 has 17 amino acids. Germline CDR1 is MNHNS and CDR2 is SASEGT. The sample consisted of peripheral blood. J is TRBJ2-5 and V is TRBV6-1; 11 bases are shared with TRBD1. The receptor comes from a man aged 25 to 40 with acute or convalescent COVID-19. As DNA, the CDR3 is TGTGCCAGCAGTGCCCCCTCGGGACAGGGGGTCCAAGAGACCCAGTACTTC. Protein sequence: CASSAPSGQGVQETQYF.